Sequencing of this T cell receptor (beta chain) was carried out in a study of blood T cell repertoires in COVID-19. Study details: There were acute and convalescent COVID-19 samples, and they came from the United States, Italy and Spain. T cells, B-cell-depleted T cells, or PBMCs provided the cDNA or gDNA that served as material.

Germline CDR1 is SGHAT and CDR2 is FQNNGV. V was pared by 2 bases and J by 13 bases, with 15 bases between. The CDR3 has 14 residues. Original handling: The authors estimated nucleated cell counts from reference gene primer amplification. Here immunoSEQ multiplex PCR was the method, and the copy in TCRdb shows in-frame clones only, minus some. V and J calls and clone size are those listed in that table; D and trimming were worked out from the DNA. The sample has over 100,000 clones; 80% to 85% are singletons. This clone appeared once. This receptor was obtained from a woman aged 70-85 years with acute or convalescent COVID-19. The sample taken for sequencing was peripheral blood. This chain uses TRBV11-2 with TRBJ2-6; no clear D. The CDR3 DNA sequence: TGTGCCAGCAGCTTATCTGGCGGATACTATGTCCTGACTTTC. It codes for CASSLSGGYYVLTF.